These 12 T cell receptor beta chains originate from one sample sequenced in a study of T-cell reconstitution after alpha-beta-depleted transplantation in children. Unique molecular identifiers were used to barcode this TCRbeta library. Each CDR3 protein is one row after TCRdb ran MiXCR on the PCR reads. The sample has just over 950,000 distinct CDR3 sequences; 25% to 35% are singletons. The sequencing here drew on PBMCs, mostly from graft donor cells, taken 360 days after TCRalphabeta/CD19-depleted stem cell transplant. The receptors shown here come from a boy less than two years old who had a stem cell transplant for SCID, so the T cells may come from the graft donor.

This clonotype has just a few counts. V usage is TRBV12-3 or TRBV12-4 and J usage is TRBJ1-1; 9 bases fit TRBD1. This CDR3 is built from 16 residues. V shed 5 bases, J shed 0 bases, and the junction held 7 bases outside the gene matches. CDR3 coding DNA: TGTGCCAGCAGTCGTCCCGGGACAGGGATGAACACTGAAGCTTTCTTT. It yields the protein CASSRPGTGMNTEAFF.

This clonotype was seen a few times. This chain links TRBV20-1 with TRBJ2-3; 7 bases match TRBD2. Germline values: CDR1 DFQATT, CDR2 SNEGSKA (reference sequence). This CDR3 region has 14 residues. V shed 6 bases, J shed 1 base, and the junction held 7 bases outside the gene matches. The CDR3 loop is CSADLTSGTDTQYF. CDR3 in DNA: TGCAGTGCCGATTTAACTAGCGGCACAGATACGCAGTATTTT.

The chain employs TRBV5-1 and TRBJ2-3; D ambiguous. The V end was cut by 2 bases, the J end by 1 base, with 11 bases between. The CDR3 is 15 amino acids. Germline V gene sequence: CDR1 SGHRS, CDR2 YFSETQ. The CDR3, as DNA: TGCGCCAGCAGCTTATTCTCGGTGGGCACAGATACGCAGTATTTT. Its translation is CASSLFSVGTDTQYF.

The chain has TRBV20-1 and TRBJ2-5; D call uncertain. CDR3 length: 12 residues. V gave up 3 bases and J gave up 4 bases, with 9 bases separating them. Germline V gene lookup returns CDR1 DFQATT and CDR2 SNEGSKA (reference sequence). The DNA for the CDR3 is TGCAGTGCTAGTGGGTGGCGAGAGACCCAGTACTTC. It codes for CSASGWRETQYF.

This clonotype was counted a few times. CDR3 DNA: TGCAGTGCCCTTAACAGGGGCAATCAGCCCCAGCATTTT. Translation: CSALNRGNQPQHF. The V gene is TRBV20-1, the J gene TRBJ1-5; a weak D match, TRBD1 (6 bases). The CDR3 consists of 13 residues. Looked up from germline, CDR1 is DFQATT and CDR2 is SNEGSKA (reference sequence). The germline V and J ends were trimmed by 6 bases and 2 bases, with 11 bases remaining between them.

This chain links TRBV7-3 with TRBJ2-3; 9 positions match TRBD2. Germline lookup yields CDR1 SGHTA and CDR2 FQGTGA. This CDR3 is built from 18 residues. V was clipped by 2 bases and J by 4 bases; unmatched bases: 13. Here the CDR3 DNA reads TGTGCCAGCAGCTTAGACGGGGGAGCGGGGGGAGCGGCAGATACGCAGTATTTT. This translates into CASSLDGGAGGAADTQYF.

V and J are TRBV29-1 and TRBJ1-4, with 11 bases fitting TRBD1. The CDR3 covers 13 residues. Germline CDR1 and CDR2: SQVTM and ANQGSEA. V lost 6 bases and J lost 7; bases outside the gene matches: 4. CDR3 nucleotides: TGCAGCGTGACCGGGACAGGGGGTGAAAAACTGTTTTTT. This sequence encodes CSVTGTGGEKLFF.

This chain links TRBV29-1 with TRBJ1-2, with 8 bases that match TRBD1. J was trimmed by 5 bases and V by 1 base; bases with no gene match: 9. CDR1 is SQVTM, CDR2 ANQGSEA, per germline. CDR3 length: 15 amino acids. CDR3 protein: CSVEGRGQAGYGYTF. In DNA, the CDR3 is TGCAGCGTTGAAGGCCGGGGACAGGCGGGGTATGGCTACACCTTC.

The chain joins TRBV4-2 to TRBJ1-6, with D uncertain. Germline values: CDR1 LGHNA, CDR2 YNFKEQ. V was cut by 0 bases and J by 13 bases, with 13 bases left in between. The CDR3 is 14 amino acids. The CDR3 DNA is TGTGCCAGCAGCCAAGACGGCCCCATGGCCCCCCTCCACTTT. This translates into CASSQDGPMAPLHF.

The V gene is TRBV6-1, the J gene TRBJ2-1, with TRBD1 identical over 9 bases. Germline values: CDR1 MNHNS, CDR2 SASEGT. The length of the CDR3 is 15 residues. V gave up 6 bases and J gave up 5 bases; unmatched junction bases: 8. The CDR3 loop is CASRPDRGGHNEQFF. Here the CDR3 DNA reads TGTGCCAGCAGACCTGACAGGGGGGGGCACAATGAGCAGTTCTTC.

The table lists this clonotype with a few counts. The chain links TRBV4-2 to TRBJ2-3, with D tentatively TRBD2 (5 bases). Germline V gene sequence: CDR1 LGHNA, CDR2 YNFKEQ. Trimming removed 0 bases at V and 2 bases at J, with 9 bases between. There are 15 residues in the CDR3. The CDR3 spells CASSQDDYYTDTQYF. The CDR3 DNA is TGTGCCAGCAGCCAAGATGACTACTACACAGATACGCAGTATTTT.

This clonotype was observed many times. The CDR3 protein is CATSRPNTGELFF. The CDR3 nucleotides are TGTGCCACCAGCAGACCCAACACCGGGGAGCTGTTTTTT. The J gene is TRBJ2-2, the V gene TRBV15; D gene uncertain. Trimming took 2 bases from V and 2 from J, leaving 3 bases between them. The germline CDR1 and CDR2 sequences are LNHNV and YYDKDF (reference sequence). This CDR3 has 13 amino acids.